This T cell receptor beta chain was documented in a study of blood T cell repertoires in COVID-19 (dated by TCRdb to about 2020). General notes on the study: Samples from collaborators originated in the United States, Italy and Spain and spanned both the acute and convalescent phases of COVID-19. The prospective study material was composed of cDNA or gDNA derived from T cells, B-cell-depleted T cells, or PBMCs. Subjects who had been exposed to COVID-19, were actively infected with it, or had recovered from it provided the deeply sampled blood TCRbeta repertoires that made up the dataset. The repertoires were released in a freely available public database intended as a resource for research on the immune response to SARS-CoV-2. The samples were drawn from the first 160 participants of the ongoing ImmuneRACE study and from 1,254 subjects provided by 6 global collaborators. A de-identified subject ID, COVID-19 status, age in years and sex were almost always included in the sample metadata. Where available, HLA class I and class II types were obtained from metadata supplied by the sample provider rather than from assay-based typing.

Beyond this particular receptor, the publication reports: How much clinical and demographic metadata was included differed by source and by participant, and the metadata was provided uncurated.

Whole blood was collected in K2EDTA tubes by collaborating institutions according to the institutions' own protocols. For TCRbeta analysis, collaborators shipped samples as frozen whole blood, isolated PBMCs, or DNA extracted from either of those sample types. TCRbeta CDR3 regions were amplified from genomic DNA using the immunoSEQ Assay, a bias-controlled multiplex PCR. As for how the authors treated the data: The number of nucleated cells in each sample was estimated from the amplification of reference gene primers within the assay. Sequence reads were collapsed and filtered to measure the absolute abundance of every unique TCRbeta CDR3 rearrangement. For each sample, productive Simpson clonality was calculated as the square root of Simpson's diversity index over productive rearrangements. In its TCRdb copy, this immuneACCESS table keeps in-frame sequences only and misses some clones. Where compared with another copy, unresolved V genes explain less than half of these, and the others have no known cause. The DNA was the basis for D and trimming; V, J and clone size are from that table. The sample table lists around 81,000 clones, more than 75% of them with a count of one. The ten largest make up about 1.9% of the sample.

Regarding this clone: Its antigen is not yet known. The sample holds no much larger clone one base away, and base qualities are not on file.

V and J are truncated by 3 bases and 4 bases respectively, leaving an intervening sequence of 12 bases. The germline V gene yields KGHSH for CDR1 and LQKENI for CDR2. Spanning cysteine to phenylalanine, the CDR3 consists of 14 amino acids. Only CDR3 DNA is held: 42 bases, read in frame from base 1. The sample comprised peripheral blood. This TCR came from a woman aged 55-69 years with acute or convalescent COVID-19. This chain is built from TRBV18 and TRBJ1-2; TRBD1 is a possible D gene, resting on 5 matching bases. The CDR3 region reads CASSPSQGGYGYTF. The bases read TGTGCCAGCTCACCCTCCCAGGGCGGCTATGGCTACACCTTC.